This T cell receptor beta chain came from a study of control samples from healthy donors and cancer patients. Germline CDR1 LNHNV, CDR2 YYDKDF (reference sequence). V gave up 0 bases and J gave up 6 bases; unmatched junction bases: 14. The CDR3 is 20 residues long. Sequenced by immunoSEQ multiplex PCR; TCRdb stores in-frame clones only, minus some. The sample lists 150,000 or so clones; around 93% were seen once. The sequenced sample consisted of blood. The clonotype originates from a woman aged 55-70 years in good health. The rearrangement uses TRBV15 and TRBJ2-1; the match to TRBD2 covers 13 bases. CDR3 amino acids: CATSRDRAGLRTSGGNEQFF. The CDR3 DNA follows: TGTGCCACCAGCAGAGATCGGGCCGGATTAAGGACTAGCGGGGGCAATGAGCAGTTCTTC. The complete variable domain, with remaining parts taken from reference TRBV15 and TRBJ2-1, reads DAMVIQNPRYQVTQFGKPVTLSCSQTLNHNVMYWYQQKSSQAPKLLFHYYDKDFNNEADTPDNFQSRRPNTSFCFLDIRSPGLGDTAMYLCATSRDRAGLRTSGGNEQFFGPGTRLTVL.